This T cell receptor (beta chain) was observed in a study of T cells in Graves' hyperthyroidism and ophthalmopathy. Broader study findings: A model using 13 V-J features told ophthalmopathy apart from stable hyperthyroidism.

No ophthalmopathy progression within 18 months constituted stable Graves' hyperthyroidism. Pregnant or lactating patients were excluded, as were those with uncontrolled infection or other autoimmune disease. Diagnoses were established using clinical symptoms, serum thyroxine and TRAb, thyroid ultrasound and orbital computed tomography. This clonotype was picked up many times. Its matching antigen is unknown. Germline V CDR1 and CDR2: MDHEN, SYDVKM. The V segment lost 5 bases and the J segment 2 bases; nucleotides outside the gene matches: 8. The CDR3 covers 16 residues. Amplified TCR beta CDR3 regions came from RNA transcripts. Initially, a first-round RT-PCR of the TCR CDR3 employed the HTBI primer set. Via MiXCR, TCRdb re-called the multiplex PCR reads, giving one row per CDR3 protein. The repertoire holds approximately 430,000 distinct CDR3 sequences, more than 15% seen once, with 12% to 15% in the top ten.

The sample was blood. This chain joins TRBV28 and TRBJ2-7; 11 bases map to TRBD2. This clonotype was obtained from a woman between 18 and 29 years old with Graves' hyperthyroidism. The CDR3 sequence: CASSVYSGRAPYEQYF. Written as DNA, the CDR3 is TGTGCCAGCAGTGTCTATAGCGGGAGGGCCCCCTACGAGCAGTACTTC.